This T cell receptor beta chain emerged from a study of untreated major depressive disorder. Concerning this clone itself: Its specificity is unknown.

Repertoires were generated with immunoSEQ multiplex PCR, while TCRdb's copy carries only in-frame clones and drops some. The sample lists about 21,000 clones; roughly 90% were seen once. Germline values: CDR1 SGHRS, CDR2 YFSETQ. The CDR3 contains 13 residues. Trimming took off 0 bases at V and 5 bases at J, with 3 bases between the two ends. Points from the study as a whole: A comparatively small sample limits the generalizability of these findings.

The material sequenced was CD4+ T cells from PBMCs. The chain is built from TRBV5-1 and TRBJ1-6, with no clear D. The receptor was isolated from a woman in her thirties or forties in good health. The CDR3 region is CASSLENNSPLHF. CDR3 bases: TGCGCCAGCAGCTTGGAGAATAATTCACCCCTCCACTTT.